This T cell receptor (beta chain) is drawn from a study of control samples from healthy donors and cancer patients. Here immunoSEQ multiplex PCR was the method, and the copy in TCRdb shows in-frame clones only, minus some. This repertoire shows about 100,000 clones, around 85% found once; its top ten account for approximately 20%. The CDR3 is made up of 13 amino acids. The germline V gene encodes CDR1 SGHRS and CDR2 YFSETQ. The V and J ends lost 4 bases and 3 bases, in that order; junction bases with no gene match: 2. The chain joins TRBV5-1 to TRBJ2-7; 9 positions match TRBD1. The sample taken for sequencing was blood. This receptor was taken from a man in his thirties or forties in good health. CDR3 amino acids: CASSADRGYEQYF. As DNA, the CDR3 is TGCGCCAGCAGCGCGGACAGGGGCTACGAGCAGTACTTC. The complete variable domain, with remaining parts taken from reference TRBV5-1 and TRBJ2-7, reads KAGVTQTPRYLIKTRGQQVTLSCSPISGHRSVSWYQQTPGQGLQFLFEYFSETQRNKGNFPGRFSGRQFSNSRSEMNVSTLELGDSALYLCASSADRGYEQYFGPGTRLTVT.